The 22 T cell receptor beta chains listed next were all sequenced from one sample in a study of T-cell memory formation after mild COVID-19. Via MiXCR, TCRdb re-called the 5' RACE reads, giving one row per CDR3 protein. The sample yields around 55,000 distinct CDR3 sequences, 9% to 9.5% seen once. Sequencing was done on a sample of PBMCs or a T cell subset sorted from them (not recorded which). The receptors stem from a man between 18 and 29 years old who had mild COVID-19 (a few samples of this study predate the infection). Cell type and time point are not known.

This clonotype was picked up a small number of times. The chain uses TRBV5-1 and TRBJ1-2, with 10 positions matching TRBD1. CDR1 is SGHRS and CDR2 is YFSETQ in the germline V gene. After removal of 4 bases from V and 7 bases from J, the junction contained 4 bases not matched to a gene. This CDR3 comprises 13 residues. CDR3 amino acids: CASSLGQGSGYTF. DNA of the CDR3: TGCGCCAGCAGCCTGGGACAGGGGTCTGGCTACACCTTC.

This clonotype was observed at least ten times. The chain uses TRBV7-9 and TRBJ2-1; D possibly corresponds to TRBD1 (6 bases). V gave up 5 bases and J gave up 10 bases, with 18 bases separating them. Germline V CDR1 and CDR2: SEHNR, FQNEAQ (reference sequence). The CDR3 extends over 14 amino acids. The CDR3 DNA reads TGTGCCAGCAGCCCAAGCAAGGGGGTTGGCGAGCAGTTCTTC. It translates to CASSPSKGVGEQFF.

The chain employs TRBV4-3 and TRBJ2-1; TRBD2 agrees at 8 bases. Germline V gene lookup returns CDR1 LGHNA and CDR2 YSLEER. There are 13 residues in the CDR3. J lost 8 bases, V lost 4 bases, and 4 bases had no gene match. The CDR3: CASSLAGRDEQFF. The DNA for the CDR3 is TGCGCCAGCAGCCTAGCGGGAAGGGATGAGCAGTTCTTC.

The chain links TRBV7-2 to TRBJ2-1; 7 bases are shared with TRBD2. CDR3 length: 12 residues. V lost 2 bases, J lost 12 bases, and 4 bases stayed unmatched. CDR1 is SGHTA, CDR2 FQGNSA, per germline. The CDR3 bases are TGTGCCAGCAGCTTAAGCGGGGAACGGCAGTTCTTC. Protein sequence: CASSLSGERQFF.

This clonotype came up a few times. This chain links TRBV12-3 or TRBV12-4 with TRBJ1-2, with D perhaps matching TRBD1 (6 bases). Trimming left V 7 bases short and J 11 bases short, with 26 bases between. This CDR3 spans 15 amino acids. The CDR3 DNA reads as TGTGCCAGCACTTTCGACTTCAGGGGAAGGGGGTTTTACACCTTC. This codes for CASTFDFRGRGFYTF.

This sequence joins TRBV12-3 or TRBV12-4 and TRBJ1-2; no firm D call. The CDR3 runs 13 residues. Trimming shortened V by 3 bases and J by 3 bases, and 8 bases separated the two germline ends. Here the CDR3 DNA reads TGTGCCAGCAGTTTCGAGGGATACTATGGCTACACCTTC. Its translation: CASSFEGYYGYTF.

This clonotype was seen a handful of times. The chain has TRBV5-1 and TRBJ2-1, with TRBD2 matching 7 bases. J gave up 8 bases and V 2 bases, and 10 bases lay outside the gene matches. The germline gives CDR1 SGHRS, CDR2 YFSETQ. There are 15 residues in the CDR3. This chain's CDR3 is CASSLGTTEVHEQFF. The CDR3 DNA reads TGCGCCAGCAGCTTAGGGACTACGGAGGTCCATGAGCAGTTCTTC.

The V gene is TRBV7-2, the J gene TRBJ2-5, with 8 positions matching TRBD2. Germline V gene lookup returns CDR1 SGHTA and CDR2 FQGNSA. The CDR3 spans 15 residues. Germline trimming cut 8 bases from V and 5 bases from J; bases unmatched to any gene: 13. The CDR3 here is CASSGGAGSEETQYF. In DNA form, the CDR3 reads TGTGCCAGCTCGGGGGGGGCTGGGAGTGAGGAGACCCAGTACTTC.

The chain employs TRBV18 and TRBJ2-7; D remains unclear. With 4 bases removed from V and 2 bases from J, the gap between germline ends came to 12 bases. CDR1 is KGHSH and CDR2 is LQKENI in the germline V gene. The CDR3 loop spans 14 amino acids. The chain's CDR3 is CASSRPPEPYEQYF. The CDR3 region has the DNA TGTGCCAGCTCACGCCCGCCGGAACCCTACGAGCAGTACTTC. Full variable domain (rest looked up from reference TRBV18 and TRBJ2-7): NAGVMQNPRHLVRRRGQEARLRCSPMKGHSHVYWYRQLPEEGLKFMVYLQKENIIDESGMPKERFSAEFPKEGPSILRIQQVVRGDSAAYFCASSRPPEPYEQYFGPGTRLTVT.

This clonotype occurred many times. This chain joins TRBV7-2 and TRBJ2-7; D not certain. The CDR3 runs 14 residues. Trimming took off 4 bases at V and 3 bases at J, with 13 bases between the two ends. Per the germline V gene, CDR1 is SGHTA and CDR2 is FQGNSA. CDR3 DNA: TGTGCCAGCAGCTCCTCTGTGGGTTTCTACGAGCAGTACTTC. Translating gives CASSSSVGFYEQYF. Full variable domain (remainder filled in from reference TRBV7-2 and TRBJ2-7): GAGVSQSPSNKVTEKGKDVELRCDPISGHTALYWYRQSLGQGLEFLIYFQGNSAPDKSGLPSDRFSAERTGGSVSTLTIQRTQQEDSAVYLCASSSSVGFYEQYFGPGTRLTVT.

This clonotype was counted a few times. CDR3 in amino acids: CASSLVGGYYEQYF. CDR3 sequence (DNA): TGTGCCAGCAGCCTGGTTGGGGGGTACTACGAGCAGTACTTC. This sequence joins TRBV12-3 or TRBV12-4 and TRBJ2-7, with D possibly being TRBD2 (6 bases). The CDR3 is 14 residues long. Trimming left V 6 bases short and J 3 bases short, with 15 bases between.

The sample holds a few counts of this clonotype. This rearrangement joins TRBV12-3 or TRBV12-4 to TRBJ1-1; D possibly corresponds to TRBD1 (6 bases). V shed 6 bases and J shed 0 bases, with 14 bases lying between them. CDR3 size: 15 residues. In DNA form, the CDR3 reads TGTGCCAGCAGGGTACAGGGATCAATGAACACTGAAGCTTTCTTT. This sequence encodes CASRVQGSMNTEAFF.

CDR3 sequence: CASSRTTGVNEKLFF. CDR3 DNA: TGCGCCAGCAGCCGGACGACAGGAGTTAATGAAAAACTGTTTTTT. The chain is built from TRBV4-1 and TRBJ1-4; D might be TRBD1 (6 bases). Germline V gives CDR1 MGHRA, CDR2 YSYEKL. Trimming took 4 bases from V and 4 from J, leaving 13 bases between them. CDR3 size: 15 residues.

The chain has TRBV2 and TRBJ2-7, with TRBD1 matching 7 bases. The CDR3 totals 14 residues. Germline V gene lookup returns CDR1 SNHLY and CDR2 FYNNEI. With V trimmed by 6 bases and J by 2 bases, 7 bases remained unmatched. Here the CDR3 DNA reads TGTGCCAGCAGGGAGAGACAGGGTCCCTACGAGCAGTACTTC. Translated: CASRERQGPYEQYF.

This clonotype was observed a handful of times. The V and J genes are TRBV5-1 and TRBJ2-5, with 9 bases that match TRBD1. Germline V gene lookup returns CDR1 SGHRS and CDR2 YFSETQ. Trimming took 3 bases from V and 5 from J; bases not matched to a gene: 5. The length of the CDR3 is 14 residues. The DNA for the CDR3 is TGCGCCAGCAGCTGGGGGACAGGGTACGAGACCCAGTACTTC. Translated: CASSWGTGYETQYF.

The sample holds many counts of this clonotype. The J gene is TRBJ1-5, the V gene TRBV29-1; D gene ambiguous. This CDR3 contains 10 residues. Germline CDR1 SQVTM, CDR2 ANQGSEA. V shed 7 bases and J shed 9 bases, with 10 bases lying between them. CDR3 amino acids: CSGSEGPQHF. The CDR3 DNA reads TGCAGCGGCTCCGAAGGGCCCCAGCATTTT.

This clonotype was picked up a small number of times. CDR3 DNA: TGTGCCAGCAGTGCCAGGACCGGGAACACTGAAGCTTTCTTT. The encoded protein is CASSARTGNTEAFF. V is TRBV6-2 or TRBV6-3 and J is TRBJ1-1; D gene unclear. The germline CDR1 and CDR2 sequences are MNHEY and SVGEGT. V was trimmed by 5 bases and J by 1 base, leaving 11 bases between them. This CDR3 region has 14 residues.

By proportion, this clonotype is medium-sized. The gene calls are TRBV29-1 and TRBJ2-7; 12 bases agree with TRBD1. This CDR3 has 12 amino acids. CDR1 is SQVTM, CDR2 ANQGSEA, per germline. DNA of the CDR3: TGCAGTGCCGGGACAGGGGGCAACGAGCAGTACTTC. It encodes CSAGTGGNEQYF.

V and J are TRBV30 and TRBJ2-7; D is unresolved. CDR3 size: 13 residues. The germline gives CDR1 GTSNPN, CDR2 SVGIG (reference sequence). With 0 bases removed from V and 5 bases from J, the gap between germline ends came to 11 bases. CDR3 nucleotides: TGTGCCTGGAGTGTAAATGTCGGCGACGAGCAGTACTTC. This codes for CAWSVNVGDEQYF. Complete variable domain (other parts from reference TRBV30 and TRBJ2-7): SQTIHQWPATLVQPVGSPLSLECTVEGTSNPNLYWYRQAAGRGLQLLFYSVGIGQISSEVPQNLSASRPQDRQFILSSKKLLLSDSGFYLCAWSVNVGDEQYFGPGTRLTVT.

This clonotype was picked up a small number of times. This chain uses TRBV12-3 or TRBV12-4 with TRBJ1-2; TRBD1 aligns across 7 bases. The CDR3 is 14 residues long. The V gene end was trimmed by 5 bases and the J gene end by 5 bases; junction bases not matched to a gene: 8. For the CDR3, the DNA is TGTGCCAGCAGTCCCGAGACAGGGTTTTATGGCTACACCTTC. As protein: CASSPETGFYGYTF.

The rearrangement joins TRBV12-3 or TRBV12-4 to TRBJ1-1; D uncertain. V was pared by 4 bases and J by 5 bases, with 11 bases between. The CDR3 consists of 13 residues. CDR3 nucleotides: TGTGCCAGCAGTTATGAGGCGAAGACTGAAGCTTTCTTT. As protein: CASSYEAKTEAFF.

The chain employs TRBV6-5 and TRBJ1-6, with D possibly being TRBD1 (6 bases). The CDR3 is 15 amino acids. CDR1 and CDR2 (germline): MNHEY, SVGAGI. V lost 0 bases, J lost 8 bases, and 11 bases lay in between. The CDR3 DNA reads as TGTGCCAGCAGTTACTCTATAAGGGGGGATTCACCCCTCCACTTT. This codes for CASSYSIRGDSPLHF.